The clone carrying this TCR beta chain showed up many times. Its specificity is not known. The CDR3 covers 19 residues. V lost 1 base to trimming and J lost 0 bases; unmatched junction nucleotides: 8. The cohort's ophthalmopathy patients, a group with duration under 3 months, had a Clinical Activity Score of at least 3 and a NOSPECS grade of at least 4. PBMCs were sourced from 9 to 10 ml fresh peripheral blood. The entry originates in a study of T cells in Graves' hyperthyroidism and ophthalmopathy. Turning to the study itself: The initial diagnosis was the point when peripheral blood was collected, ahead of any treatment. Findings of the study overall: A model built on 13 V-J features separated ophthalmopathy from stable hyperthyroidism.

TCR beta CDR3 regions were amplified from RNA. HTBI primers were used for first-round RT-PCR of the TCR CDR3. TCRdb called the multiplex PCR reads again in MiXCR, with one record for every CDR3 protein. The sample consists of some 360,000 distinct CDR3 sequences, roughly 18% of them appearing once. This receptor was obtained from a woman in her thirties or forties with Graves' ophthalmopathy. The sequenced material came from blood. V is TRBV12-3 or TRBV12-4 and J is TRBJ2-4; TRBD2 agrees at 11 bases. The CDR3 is CASSLGSGRAREAKNIQYF. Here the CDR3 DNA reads TGTGCCAGCAGTTTAGGTAGCGGGAGGGCTAGGGAAGCCAAAAACATTCAGTACTTC.